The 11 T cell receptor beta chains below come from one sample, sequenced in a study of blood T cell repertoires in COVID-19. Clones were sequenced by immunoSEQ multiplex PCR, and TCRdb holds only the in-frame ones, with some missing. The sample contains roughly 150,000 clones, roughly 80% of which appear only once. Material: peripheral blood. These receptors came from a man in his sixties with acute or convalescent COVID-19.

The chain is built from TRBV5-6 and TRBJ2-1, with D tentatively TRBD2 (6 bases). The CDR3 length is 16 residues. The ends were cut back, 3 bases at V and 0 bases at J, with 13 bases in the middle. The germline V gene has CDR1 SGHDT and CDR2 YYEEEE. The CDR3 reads CASSSTRTNSYNEQFF. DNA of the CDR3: TGTGCCAGCAGCTCGACTAGGACAAACTCCTACAATGAGCAGTTCTTC.

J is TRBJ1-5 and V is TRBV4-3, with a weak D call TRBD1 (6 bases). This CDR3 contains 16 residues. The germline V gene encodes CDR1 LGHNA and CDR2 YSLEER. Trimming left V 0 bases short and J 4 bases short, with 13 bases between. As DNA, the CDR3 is TGCGCCAGCAGCCAAGAAGCAGCAGACAGGAATCAGCCCCAGCATTTT. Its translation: CASSQEAADRNQPQHF.

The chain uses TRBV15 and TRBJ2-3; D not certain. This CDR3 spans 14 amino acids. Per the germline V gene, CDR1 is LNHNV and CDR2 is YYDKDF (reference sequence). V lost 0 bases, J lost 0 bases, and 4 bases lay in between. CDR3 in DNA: TGTGCCACCAGCAGAGACGGGAGCACAGATACGCAGTATTTT. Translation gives CATSRDGSTDTQYF.

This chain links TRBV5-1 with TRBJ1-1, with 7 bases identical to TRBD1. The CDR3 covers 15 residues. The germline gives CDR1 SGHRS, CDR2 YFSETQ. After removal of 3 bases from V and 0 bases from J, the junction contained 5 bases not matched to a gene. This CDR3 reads CASSSPGQMNTEAFF. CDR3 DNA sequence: TGCGCCAGCAGCTCCCCGGGACAGATGAACACTGAAGCTTTCTTT.

CDR3 DNA sequence: TGTGCCAGCAGCCGTCAGGCTCCCTACGAGCAGTACTTC. It translates to CASSRQAPYEQYF. This sequence joins TRBV3-1 (or the pseudogene TRBV3-2) and TRBJ2-7, with unresolved D. CDR3 length: 13 residues. Germline V CDR1 and CDR2: LGHDT, YNNKEL (reference sequence). V was trimmed by 4 bases and J by 2 bases, leaving 9 bases between them.

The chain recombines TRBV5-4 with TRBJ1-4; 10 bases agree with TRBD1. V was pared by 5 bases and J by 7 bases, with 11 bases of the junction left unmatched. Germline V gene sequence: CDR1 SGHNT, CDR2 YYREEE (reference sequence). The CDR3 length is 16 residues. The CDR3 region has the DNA TGTGCCAGCAGTGACCCGGGACAGGGGTTAGGTGAAAAACTGTTTTTT. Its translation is CASSDPGQGLGEKLFF.

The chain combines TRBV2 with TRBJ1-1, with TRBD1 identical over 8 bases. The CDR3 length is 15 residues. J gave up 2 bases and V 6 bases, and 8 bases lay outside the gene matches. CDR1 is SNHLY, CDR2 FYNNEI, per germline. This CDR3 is CASSYRGGFNTEAFF. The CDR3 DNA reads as TGTGCCAGCAGCTACAGGGGGGGTTTTAACACTGAAGCTTTCTTT.

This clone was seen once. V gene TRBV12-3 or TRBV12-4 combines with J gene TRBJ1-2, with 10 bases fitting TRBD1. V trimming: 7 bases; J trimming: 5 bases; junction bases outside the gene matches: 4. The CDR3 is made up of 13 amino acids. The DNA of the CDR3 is TGTGCCAGCAACCTGGACAGGGGGTATGGCTACACCTTC. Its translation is CASNLDRGYGYTF.

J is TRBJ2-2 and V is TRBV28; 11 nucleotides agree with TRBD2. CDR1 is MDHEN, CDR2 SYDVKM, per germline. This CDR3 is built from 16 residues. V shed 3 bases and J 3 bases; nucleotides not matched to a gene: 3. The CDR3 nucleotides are TGTGCCAGCAGTTTGGAGGGACTAGCGGACACCGGGGAGCTGTTTTTT. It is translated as CASSLEGLADTGELFF.

The CDR3 DNA reads as TGTGCCAGCAGCTTCCTAGGGGTACGAGATACGCAGTATTTT. Translation gives CASSFLGVRDTQYF. The chain links TRBV7-2 to TRBJ2-3, with D possibly TRBD1 on 5 matching bases. The CDR3 has 14 amino acids. V was pared by 3 bases and J by 5 bases, with 12 bases between. Germline loops: CDR1 SGHTA, CDR2 FQGNSA. Together with reference TRBV7-2 and TRBJ2-3, the CDR3 gives the full variable domain: GAGVSQSPSNKVTEKGKDVELRCDPISGHTALYWYRQSLGQGLEFLIYFQGNSAPDKSGLPSDRFSAERTGGSVSTLTIQRTQQEDSAVYLCASSFLGVRDTQYFGPGTRLTVL.

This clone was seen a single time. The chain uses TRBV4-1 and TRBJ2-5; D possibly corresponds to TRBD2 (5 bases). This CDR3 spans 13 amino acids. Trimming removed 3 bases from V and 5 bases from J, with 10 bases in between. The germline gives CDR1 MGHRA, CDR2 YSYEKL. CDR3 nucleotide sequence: TGCGCCAGCAGCCAGTGGCGGAGGGAGACCCAGTACTTC. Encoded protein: CASSQWRRETQYF.